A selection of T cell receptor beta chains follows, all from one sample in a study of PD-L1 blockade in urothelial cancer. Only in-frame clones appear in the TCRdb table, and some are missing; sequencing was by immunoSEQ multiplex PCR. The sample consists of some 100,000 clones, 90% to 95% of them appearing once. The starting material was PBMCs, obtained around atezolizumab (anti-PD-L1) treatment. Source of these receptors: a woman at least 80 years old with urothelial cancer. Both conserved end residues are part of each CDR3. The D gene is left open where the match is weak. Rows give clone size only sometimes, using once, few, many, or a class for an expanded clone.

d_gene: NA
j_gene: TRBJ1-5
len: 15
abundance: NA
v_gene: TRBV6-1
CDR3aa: CASSELLVSNQPQHF
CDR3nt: TGTGCCAGCAGTGAACTGCTAGTTAGCAATCAGCCCCAGCATTTT

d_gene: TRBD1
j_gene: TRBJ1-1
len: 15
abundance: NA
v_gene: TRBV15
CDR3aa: CATSENRQGVTEAFF
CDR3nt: TGTGCCACCAGCGAAAACCGACAGGGGGTGACTGAAGCTTTCTTT

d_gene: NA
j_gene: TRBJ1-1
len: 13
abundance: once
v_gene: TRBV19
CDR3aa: CASHTQVGTEAFF
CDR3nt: TGTGCCAGTCATACACAGGTTGGCACTGAAGCTTTCTTT

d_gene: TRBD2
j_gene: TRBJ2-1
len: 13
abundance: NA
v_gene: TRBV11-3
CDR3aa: CASSSGTSNEQFF
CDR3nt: TGTGCCAGCAGCTCCGGGACTAGCAATGAGCAGTTCTTC

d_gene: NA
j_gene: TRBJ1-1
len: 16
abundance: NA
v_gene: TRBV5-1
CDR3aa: CASSLLLWGAVTEAFF
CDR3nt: TGCGCCAGCAGCCTACTCCTGTGGGGCGCGGTCACTGAAGCTTTCTTT

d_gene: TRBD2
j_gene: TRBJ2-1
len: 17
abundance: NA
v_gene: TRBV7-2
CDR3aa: CASSLVVTSGNYNEQFF
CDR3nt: TGTGCCAGCAGCTTAGTAGTGACTAGCGGAAACTACAATGAGCAGTTCTTC

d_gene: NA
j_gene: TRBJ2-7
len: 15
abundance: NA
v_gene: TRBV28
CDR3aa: CASILGGSGYYEQYF
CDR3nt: TGTGCCAGCATACTAGGAGGGTCGGGATACTACGAGCAGTACTTC

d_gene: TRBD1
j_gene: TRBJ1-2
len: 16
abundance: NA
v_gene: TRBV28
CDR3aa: CASSLFGTGSKNGYTF
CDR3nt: TGTGCCAGCAGTTTATTCGGGACAGGGTCGAAAAATGGCTACACCTTC

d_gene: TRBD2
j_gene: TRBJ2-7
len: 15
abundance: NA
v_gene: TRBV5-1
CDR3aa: CASSLVSGRANEQYF
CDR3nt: TGCGCCAGCAGCTTGGTTAGCGGGAGGGCCAACGAGCAGTACTTC

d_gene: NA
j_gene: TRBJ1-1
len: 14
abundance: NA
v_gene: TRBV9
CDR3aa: CASSPLGGTTEAFF
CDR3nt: TGTGCCAGCAGCCCCCTGGGGGGGACCACTGAAGCTTTCTTT

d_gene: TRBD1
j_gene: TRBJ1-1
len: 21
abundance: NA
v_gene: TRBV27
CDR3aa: CASSLLGVGSTGGPGGTEAFF
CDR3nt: TGTGCCAGCAGTTTACTGGGCGTTGGCTCCACAGGGGGCCCGGGAGGTACTGAAGCTTTCTTT

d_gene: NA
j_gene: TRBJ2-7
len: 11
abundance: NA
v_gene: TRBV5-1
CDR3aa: CASSLEREQYF
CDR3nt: TGCGCCAGCAGCTTGGAACGGGAGCAGTACTTC

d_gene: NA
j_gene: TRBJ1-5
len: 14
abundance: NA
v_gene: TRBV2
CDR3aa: CASSDRGVGQPQHF
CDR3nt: TGTGCCAGCAGTGACAGGGGCGTCGGGCAGCCCCAGCATTTT

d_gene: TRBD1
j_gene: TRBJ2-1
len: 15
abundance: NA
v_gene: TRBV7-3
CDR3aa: CASRTGQSFDNEQFF
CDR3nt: TGTGCCAGCAGGACGGGACAGTCGTTCGACAATGAGCAGTTCTTC

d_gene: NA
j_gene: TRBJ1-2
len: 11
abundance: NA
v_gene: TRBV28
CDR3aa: CASSSRVGYTF
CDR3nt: TGTGCCAGCAGTTCCAGGGTTGGCTACACCTTC

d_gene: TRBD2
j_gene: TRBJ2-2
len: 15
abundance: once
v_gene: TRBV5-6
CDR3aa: CASSGLVAGAGELFF
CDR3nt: TGTGCCAGCAGCGGGCTGGTAGCGGGAGCCGGGGAGCTGTTTTTT

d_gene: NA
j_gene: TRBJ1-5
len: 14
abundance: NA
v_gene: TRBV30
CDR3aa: CAWSVTDYNQPQHF
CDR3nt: TGTGCCTGGAGTGTAACAGACTACAATCAGCCCCAGCATTTT

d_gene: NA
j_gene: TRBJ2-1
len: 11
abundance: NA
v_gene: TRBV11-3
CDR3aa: CASSLGGEQFF
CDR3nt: TGTGCCAGCAGCTTAGGAGGTGAGCAGTTCTTC

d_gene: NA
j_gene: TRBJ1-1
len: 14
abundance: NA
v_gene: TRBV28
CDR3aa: CASRPPGQNTEAFF
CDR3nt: TGTGCCAGCAGACCCCCGGGACAGAACACTGAAGCTTTCTTT

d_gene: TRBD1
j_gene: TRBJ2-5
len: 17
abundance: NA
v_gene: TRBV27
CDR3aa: CASSSTAGTGVLKTQYF
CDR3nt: TGTGCCAGCAGTTCCACCGCCGGGACAGGGGTTCTTAAGACCCAGTACTTC

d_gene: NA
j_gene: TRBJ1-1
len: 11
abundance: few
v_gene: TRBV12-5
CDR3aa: CASSGFTEAFF
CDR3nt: TGTGCTAGTTCAGGGTTCACTGAAGCTTTCTTT

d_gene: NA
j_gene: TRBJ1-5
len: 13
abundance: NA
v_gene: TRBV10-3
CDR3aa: CATQGGTNQPQHF
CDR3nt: TGTGCCACCCAGGGAGGGACAAATCAGCCCCAGCATTTT

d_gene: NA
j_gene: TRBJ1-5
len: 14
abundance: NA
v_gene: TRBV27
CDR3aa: CASSLGGRNEPQHF
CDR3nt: TGTGCCAGCAGTTTAGGAGGGCGTAATGAGCCCCAGCATTTT

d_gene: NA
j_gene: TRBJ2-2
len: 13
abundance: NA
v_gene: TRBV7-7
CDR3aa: CASSFIDTGELFF
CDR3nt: TGTGCCAGCAGCTTTATAGACACCGGGGAGCTGTTTTTT

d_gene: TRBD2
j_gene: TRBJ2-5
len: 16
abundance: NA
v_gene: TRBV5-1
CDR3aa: CASSHGTSGTQETQYF
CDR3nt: TGCGCCAGCAGCCATGGGACTAGCGGGACCCAAGAGACCCAGTACTTC

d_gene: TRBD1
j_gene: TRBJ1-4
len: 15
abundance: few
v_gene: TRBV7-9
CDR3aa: CASSSGTGGREKLFF
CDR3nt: TGTGCCAGCAGCAGCGGGACAGGGGGCCGTGAAAAACTGTTTTTT

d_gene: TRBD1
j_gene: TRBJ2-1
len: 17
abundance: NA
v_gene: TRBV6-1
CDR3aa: CASSAIQQGAGYNEQFF
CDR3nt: TGTGCCAGCAGTGCTATCCAACAGGGGGCGGGTTACAATGAGCAGTTCTTC